A selection of T cell receptor beta chains follows, all from one sample in a study of identifying expanded T cells in peripheral blood. The assay was immunoSEQ multiplex PCR, and TCRdb's table has in-frame clones only and misses some. The sample shows over 45,000 clones, around 81% of them seen only once. Material for sequencing was blood. The receptors come from a person between 18 and 70 years old in good health. The CDR3 runs from the conserved cysteine through the conserved F or W. D genes are given only for firm matches. A clone size is listed for some rows: how often the clone was seen (once, few, many), or a class if it is expanded.

d_call: -; v_call: TRBV18; j_call: TRBJ2-5; clone_size: -; cdr3_aa: CASSPLQGQETQYF; cdr3_nt: TGTGCCAGCTCACCGTTACAAGGTCAAGAGACCCAGTACTTC
d_call: -; v_call: TRBV4-2; j_call: TRBJ2-1; clone_size: -; cdr3_aa: CASSQDLLGSYNEQFF; cdr3_nt: TGTGCCAGCAGCCAAGATCTACTAGGGAGTTACAATGAGCAGTTCTTC
d_call: -; v_call: TRBV4-3; j_call: TRBJ2-1; clone_size: -; cdr3_aa: CASSQGHRTSYNEQFF; cdr3_nt: TGCGCCAGCAGCCAAGGCCATAGAACCTCCTACAATGAGCAGTTCTTC
d_call: -; v_call: TRBV5-1; j_call: TRBJ2-7; clone_size: -; cdr3_aa: CASSLGGTAYEQYF; cdr3_nt: TGCGCCAGCAGCTTAGGGGGGACGGCCTACGAGCAGTACTTC
d_call: TRBD1; v_call: TRBV9; j_call: TRBJ2-1; clone_size: -; cdr3_aa: CASSVRTGSYNEQFF; cdr3_nt: TGTGCCAGCAGCGTCCGGACAGGCTCCTACAATGAGCAGTTCTTC
d_call: -; v_call: TRBV19; j_call: TRBJ2-1; clone_size: -; cdr3_aa: CASQRRTDAEQFF; cdr3_nt: TGTGCCAGTCAGCGACGGACAGACGCTGAGCAGTTCTTC
d_call: TRBD1; v_call: TRBV29-1; j_call: TRBJ1-1; clone_size: -; cdr3_aa: CSGYDRGGEAFF; cdr3_nt: TGCAGCGGCTATGACAGGGGGGGTGAAGCTTTCTTT
d_call: -; v_call: TRBV2; j_call: TRBJ1-6; clone_size: -; cdr3_aa: CASSEWGDSYNSPLHF; cdr3_nt: TGTGCCAGCAGTGAGTGGGGGGACTCCTATAATTCACCCCTCCACTTT
d_call: -; v_call: TRBV5-1; j_call: TRBJ2-3; clone_size: -; cdr3_aa: CASSLGGRADTQYF; cdr3_nt: TGCGCCAGCAGCTTAGGGGGGCGCGCAGATACGCAGTATTTT
d_call: -; v_call: TRBV11-2; j_call: TRBJ2-3; clone_size: -; cdr3_aa: CASSYRTTDTDTQYF; cdr3_nt: TGTGCCAGCAGCTATAGAACTACCGACACAGATACGCAGTATTTT
d_call: -; v_call: TRBV5-5; j_call: TRBJ2-1; clone_size: once; cdr3_aa: CASSLTGTLSNEQFF; cdr3_nt: TGTGCCAGCAGCTTGACCGGGACATTGAGTAATGAGCAGTTCTTC
d_call: -; v_call: TRBV7-9; j_call: TRBJ1-1; clone_size: -; cdr3_aa: CASSSGQGRTLPFF; cdr3_nt: TGTGCCAGCAGCTCAGGCCAAGGGAGGACTTTACCTTTCTTT
d_call: -; v_call: TRBV5-5; j_call: TRBJ2-5; clone_size: -; cdr3_aa: CASSLLFGTQYF; cdr3_nt: TGTGCCAGCAGCTTACTGTTTGGGACCCAGTACTTC
d_call: TRBD1; v_call: TRBV15; j_call: TRBJ2-1; clone_size: -; cdr3_aa: CATSSRTGGTISNEQFF; cdr3_nt: TGTGCCACCAGCAGTAGGACAGGGGGTACTATTAGCAATGAGCAGTTCTTC
d_call: TRBD1; v_call: TRBV19; j_call: TRBJ2-2; clone_size: -; cdr3_aa: CASSPGTGGWTGELFF; cdr3_nt: TGTGCCAGTAGTCCCGGGACAGGGGGCTGGACCGGGGAGCTGTTTTTT
d_call: TRBD2; v_call: TRBV9; j_call: TRBJ2-1; clone_size: -; cdr3_aa: CASSGRREWVNEQFF; cdr3_nt: TGTGCCAGCAGCGGCCGGCGGGAGTGGGTCAATGAGCAGTTCTTC
d_call: -; v_call: TRBV19; j_call: TRBJ1-1; clone_size: -; cdr3_aa: CASSVQLEAFF; cdr3_nt: TGTGCCAGTAGTGTACAACTTGAAGCTTTCTTT
d_call: TRBD1; v_call: TRBV6-4; j_call: TRBJ1-5; clone_size: -; cdr3_aa: CASSDGTGIVRQPQHF; cdr3_nt: TGTGCCAGCAGTGACGGGACAGGGATAGTCCGCCAGCCCCAGCATTTT